Shown below are 18 T cell receptor beta chains from a single sample sequenced in a study of blood T cell repertoires in COVID-19. Clones were read by immunoSEQ multiplex PCR, and TCRdb kept only the in-frame ones, dropping some. Among about 150,000 clones, approximately 87% were seen once, and the ten largest hold approximately 6.2%. The sequencing sample was made of peripheral blood. The receptors stem from an elderly man with acute or convalescent COVID-19.

DNA of the CDR3: TGCAGTGCTAGAGAAGGGGGACCCCTCCACTTT. Translating gives CSAREGGPLHF. The chain has TRBV20-1 and TRBJ1-6; maybe TRBD1 (6 bases). V lost 0 bases, J lost 12 bases, and 6 bases lay in between. The length of the CDR3 is 11 residues. Germline CDR1 is DFQATT and CDR2 is SNEGSKA (reference sequence).

V is TRBV5-1 and J is TRBJ1-2; a weak D match, TRBD1 (5 bases). The CDR3 covers 12 residues. V was clipped by 7 bases and J by 5 bases, with 12 bases between them. Looked up from germline, CDR1 is SGHRS and CDR2 is YFSETQ. The CDR3 sequence: CASAGGAYGYTF. The CDR3 bases are TGCGCCAGCGCCGGTGGGGCATATGGCTACACCTTC.

The rearrangement uses TRBV12-3 or TRBV12-4 and TRBJ1-5; D is possibly TRBD1 (5 bases). The CDR3 has 12 residues. V lost 7 bases and J lost 6, with 10 bases in between. CDR3 sequence reads: CASTRGGQPQHF. CDR3 sequence (DNA): TGTGCCAGCACCCGGGGGGGTCAGCCCCAGCATTTT.

V is TRBV27 and J is TRBJ2-1, with D possibly matching TRBD1 (5 bases). Germline CDR1 MNHEY, CDR2 SMNVEV (reference sequence). The CDR3 spans 14 residues. The V and J ends lost 1 base and 6 bases respectively, with 10 bases between them. CDR3 sequence reads: CASSLWQGGNEQFF. As DNA, the CDR3 is TGTGCCAGCAGTTTATGGCAGGGCGGCAATGAGCAGTTCTTC.

This clone was detected a few times. The chain carries TRBV25-1 and TRBJ1-4; no clear D gene. V was clipped by 0 bases and J by 0 bases, with 14 bases between them. The CDR3 sequence is 18 residues long. CDR1 MGHDK and CDR2 SYGVNS come from the germline V gene. For the CDR3, the DNA is TGTGCCAGCAGTGAATATGTCTGGAGTTTTGCAACTAATGAAAAACTGTTTTTT. Protein sequence: CASSEYVWSFATNEKLFF.

The V gene is TRBV9, the J gene TRBJ2-7; 8 bases align to TRBD1. The CDR3 covers 13 residues. Germline V CDR1 and CDR2: SGDLS, YYNGEE. V shed 5 bases, J shed 5 bases, and the junction held 6 bases outside the gene matches. The CDR3 bases are TGTGCCAGCAGTCCGGGACAGGTGAACGAGCAGTACTTC. This translates into CASSPGQVNEQYF.

This chain joins TRBV7-9 and TRBJ2-3; 13 bases agree with TRBD2. This CDR3 has 16 amino acids. Germline values: CDR1 SEHNR, CDR2 FQNEAQ (reference sequence). The V segment lost 5 bases and the J segment 1 base; nucleotides outside the gene matches: 3. The CDR3: CASSRGLAGGTDTQYF. The CDR3 nucleotides read TGTGCCAGCAGCCGAGGACTAGCGGGAGGCACAGATACGCAGTATTTT.

The gene calls are TRBV6-5 and TRBJ2-5; 7 bases align to TRBD1. The length of the CDR3 is 14 residues. V was pared by 6 bases and J by 4 bases, with 8 bases of the junction left unmatched. The germline CDR1 and CDR2 sequences are MNHEY and SVGAGI. CDR3 amino acids: CASRPSGGAETQYF. The CDR3 DNA follows: TGTGCCAGCAGACCTTCAGGGGGAGCAGAGACCCAGTACTTC.

The genes are TRBV10-3 and TRBJ2-7; possible D gene TRBD1, 7 bases. This CDR3 has 13 amino acids. Trimming took 10 bases from V and 9 from J, leaving 22 bases between them. From germline, CDR1 is ENHRY and CDR2 SYGVKD. CDR3 in amino acids: CATGGQSTIGQYF. DNA of the CDR3: TGTGCCACCGGGGGACAGTCTACGATTGGGCAGTACTTC.

The rearrangement joins TRBV14 to TRBJ2-1, with 9 bases fitting TRBD2. CDR1 SGHDN and CDR2 FVKESK come from the germline V gene. V lost 0 bases, J lost 6 bases, and 3 bases stayed unmatched. The CDR3 has 15 residues. CDR3 sequence (DNA): TGTGCCAGCAGCCAAGAGGGCGGGAGGGCCAATGAGCAGTTCTTC. It yields the protein CASSQEGGRANEQFF.

J is TRBJ1-5 and V is TRBV28; D not resolved. The CDR3 is 11 amino acids. Trimming shortened V by 1 base and J by 11 bases, and 6 bases separated the two germline ends. Per the germline V gene, CDR1 is MDHEN and CDR2 is SYDVKM. The CDR3 loop is CASSLLQAQHF. Written as DNA, the CDR3 is TGTGCCAGCAGTTTATTGCAGGCCCAGCATTTT.

This clone came up a few times. V usage is TRBV5-1 and J usage is TRBJ1-2; TRBD1 is a possible D gene (5 bases). Germline CDR1 SGHRS, CDR2 YFSETQ. The CDR3 runs to 15 residues. V lost 5 bases and J 5 bases, leaving 19 bases between the germline ends. CDR3 nucleotides: TGCGCCAGCAGTCTCGGGGGGGATATATTGTATGGCTACACCTTC. It specifies CASSLGGDILYGYTF.

The V call is TRBV29-1, the J call TRBJ2-1, with 11 bases that match TRBD2. Trimming at V came to 2 bases and at J to 0 bases, leaving 3 bases not matched to a gene. This CDR3 contains 16 residues. CDR1 and CDR2 (germline): SQVTM, ANQGSEA. CDR3 loop: CSVEMGLADSYNEQFF. CDR3 in DNA: TGCAGCGTTGAAATGGGACTAGCGGACTCCTACAATGAGCAGTTCTTC.

The chain is built from TRBV5-1 and TRBJ1-2; the D gene is possibly TRBD1 (5 bases). V lost 2 bases to trimming and J lost 7 bases, with 15 bases between them. Germline CDR1 and CDR2: SGHRS and YFSETQ. The CDR3 contains 14 residues. The CDR3 spells CASSFSGAPGGYTF. CDR3 bases: TGCGCCAGCAGCTTTTCTGGGGCACCGGGTGGCTACACCTTC. Full variable domain (rest looked up from reference TRBV5-1 and TRBJ1-2): KAGVTQTPRYLIKTRGQQVTLSCSPISGHRSVSWYQQTPGQGLQFLFEYFSETQRNKGNFPGRFSGRQFSNSRSEMNVSTLELGDSALYLCASSFSGAPGGYTFGSGTRLTVV.

This chain connects TRBV5-1 to TRBJ1-4; TRBD1 might be the D (5 bases). CDR1 is SGHRS, CDR2 YFSETQ, per germline. Trimming took off 1 base at V and 3 bases at J, with 10 bases between the two ends. This CDR3 comprises 15 residues. The CDR3: CASSLIGGSNEKLFF. CDR3 coding DNA: TGCGCCAGCAGCTTGATCGGGGGTTCTAATGAAAAACTGTTTTTT. The full variable domain, with the rest looked up from reference TRBV5-1 and TRBJ1-4, is KAGVTQTPRYLIKTRGQQVTLSCSPISGHRSVSWYQQTPGQGLQFLFEYFSETQRNKGNFPGRFSGRQFSNSRSEMNVSTLELGDSALYLCASSLIGGSNEKLFFGSGTQLSVL.

This sequence joins TRBV4-1 and TRBJ1-5, with 8 bases matching TRBD1. Per germline, CDR1 MGHRA and CDR2 YSYEKL. The CDR3 length is 16 residues. V lost 8 bases and J lost 4; bases outside the gene matches: 13. The CDR3 is CASAIGQGLRNQPQHF. The DNA for the CDR3 is TGCGCCAGCGCTATAGGACAGGGATTGAGAAATCAGCCCCAGCATTTT.

The chain combines TRBV6-6 with TRBJ2-7; TRBD2 matches 7 bases. There are 14 residues in the CDR3. The J segment lost 2 bases and the V segment lost 4 bases, leaving 5 bases of the junction unmatched. CDR1 MNHNY and CDR2 SVGAGI come from the germline V gene (reference sequence). The CDR3 reads CASSLFREAYEQYF. DNA of the CDR3: TGTGCCAGCAGTTTGTTCCGGGAGGCCTACGAGCAGTACTTC.

Here the CDR3 DNA reads TGTGCCAGCAGTTCGGCCGGGGTTAGCAATCAGCCCCAGCATTTT. Amino acids: CASSSAGVSNQPQHF. This rearrangement joins TRBV28 to TRBJ1-5; D remains unclear. The CDR3 runs 15 residues. The germline gives CDR1 MDHEN, CDR2 SYDVKM. Trimming took 4 bases from V and 0 from J, leaving 10 bases between them.